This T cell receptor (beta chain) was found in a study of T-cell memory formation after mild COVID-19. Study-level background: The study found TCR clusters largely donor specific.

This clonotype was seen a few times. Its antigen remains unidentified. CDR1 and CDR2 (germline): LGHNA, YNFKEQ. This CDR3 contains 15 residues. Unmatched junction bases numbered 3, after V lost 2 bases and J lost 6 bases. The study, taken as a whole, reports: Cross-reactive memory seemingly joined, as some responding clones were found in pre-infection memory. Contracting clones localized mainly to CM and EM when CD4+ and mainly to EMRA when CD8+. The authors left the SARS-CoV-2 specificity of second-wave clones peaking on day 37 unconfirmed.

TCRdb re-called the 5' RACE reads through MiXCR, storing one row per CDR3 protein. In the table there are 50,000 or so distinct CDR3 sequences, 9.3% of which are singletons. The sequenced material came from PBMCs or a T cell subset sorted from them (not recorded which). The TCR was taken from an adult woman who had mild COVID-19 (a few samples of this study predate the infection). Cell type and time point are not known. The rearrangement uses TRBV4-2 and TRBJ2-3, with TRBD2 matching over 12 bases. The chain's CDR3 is CASSQMTSGSDTQYF. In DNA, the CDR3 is TGTGCCAGCAGCCAAATGACTAGCGGGAGTGATACGCAGTATTTT.